Shown below are 3 T cell receptor beta chains from a single sample sequenced in a study of cytomegalovirus exposure and HLA in healthy donors. PCR amplification relied on 60 Vbeta primers (plus 13 Jbeta primers). Only in-frame clones appear in the TCRdb table, and some are missing; sequencing was by immunoSEQ multiplex PCR. The data show 75,000 to 100,000 clones, around 81% seen once. The sequenced material came from PBMCs. The source is a man younger than 40 in good health and CMV-seronegative.

The chain carries TRBV4-1 and TRBJ2-1; the match to TRBD1 covers 8 bases. After removal of 4 bases from V and 5 bases from J, the junction contained 13 bases not matched to a gene. The CDR3 sequence is 17 residues long. Germline CDR1 is MGHRA and CDR2 is YSYEKL. For the CDR3, the DNA is TGCGCCAGCAGCCGGACGAATTCCGGGACAGGTAACAATGAGCAGTTCTTC. Translation: CASSRTNSGTGNNEQFF.

This clone was counted once. The chain carries TRBV20-1 and TRBJ1-1, with 7 bases lining up with TRBD1. The CDR3 is 11 residues long. V shed 5 bases and J 6 bases; nucleotides not matched to a gene: 3. CDR1 DFQATT and CDR2 SNEGSKA come from the germline V gene (reference sequence). The CDR3 DNA sequence: TGCAGTGCTGGACAGGCCCCTGAAGCTTTCTTT. Residues: CSAGQAPEAFF.

This clone was recorded once. V is TRBV27 and J is TRBJ1-5; a possible D gene is TRBD1 (6 bases). Trimming removed 5 bases at V and 0 bases at J, with 14 bases between. CDR3 length: 16 amino acids. CDR1 MNHEY and CDR2 SMNVEV come from the germline V gene (reference sequence). The CDR3 is CASSPDSTGSNQPQHF. The DNA for the CDR3 is TGTGCCAGCAGTCCCGACTCGACAGGTAGCAATCAGCCCCAGCATTTT.